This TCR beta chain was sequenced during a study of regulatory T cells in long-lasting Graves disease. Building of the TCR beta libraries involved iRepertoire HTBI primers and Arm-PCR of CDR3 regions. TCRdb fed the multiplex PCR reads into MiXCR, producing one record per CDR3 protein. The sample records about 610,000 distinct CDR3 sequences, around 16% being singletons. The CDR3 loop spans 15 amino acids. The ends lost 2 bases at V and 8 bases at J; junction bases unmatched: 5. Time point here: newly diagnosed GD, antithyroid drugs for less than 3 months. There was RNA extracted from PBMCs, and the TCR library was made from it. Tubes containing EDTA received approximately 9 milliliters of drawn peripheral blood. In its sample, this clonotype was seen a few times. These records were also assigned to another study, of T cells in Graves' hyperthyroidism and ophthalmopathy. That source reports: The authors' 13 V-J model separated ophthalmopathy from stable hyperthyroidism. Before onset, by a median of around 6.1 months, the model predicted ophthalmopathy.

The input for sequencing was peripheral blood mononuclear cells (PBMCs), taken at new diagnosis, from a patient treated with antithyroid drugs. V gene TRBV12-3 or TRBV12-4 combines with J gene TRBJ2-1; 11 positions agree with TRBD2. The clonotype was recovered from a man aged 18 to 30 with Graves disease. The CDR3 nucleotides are TGTGCCAGCAGTTTAATGACTAGCGGGAACCATGAGCAGTTCTTC. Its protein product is CASSLMTSGNHEQFF.